Each of the 21 T cell receptor beta chains below was sequenced from the same sample in a study of T cells in Graves' hyperthyroidism and ophthalmopathy. The source material, RNA transcripts, was used to amplify TCR beta CDR3 regions. First-round RT-PCR with HTBI primers amplified the TCR CDR3 region. TCRdb used MiXCR to reprocess the multiplex PCR reads, holding one entry per CDR3 protein. This sample yields around 290,000 distinct CDR3 sequences, of which 15% to 20% are seen a single time; 55% to 60% belongs to the top ten. The sample comprised blood. The receptor set was obtained from a woman aged 55-69 years with Graves' ophthalmopathy.

The chain has TRBV6-1 and TRBJ2-5; D perhaps matches TRBD2 (5 bases). Between the trimmed V and J ends, which lost 1 base and 13 bases, there was a span of 22 bases. Germline CDR1 reads MNHNS; CDR2 reads SASEGT. This CDR3 has 15 residues. The CDR3 DNA reads TGTGCCAGCAGTGAAGAAGTGGGAGCAGAATTTCCGTGGTACTTC. This encodes CASSEEVGAEFPWYF.

In this sample, this clonotype turned up many times. The chain is built from TRBV20-1 and TRBJ1-5, with 7 bases identical to TRBD1. V shed 4 bases, J shed 3 bases, and the junction held 9 bases outside the gene matches. The germline gives CDR1 DFQATT, CDR2 SNEGSKA (reference sequence). The CDR3 extends over 15 amino acids. The CDR3 DNA sequence: TGCAGTGCTATCTCAGGGGGAAAGGACAATCAGCCCCAGCATTTT. Translated: CSAISGGKDNQPQHF.

This clonotype was seen repeatedly, ten times or more. This rearrangement joins TRBV20-1 to TRBJ1-1; D not resolved. Germline-derived CDR1 and CDR2 are DFQATT and SNEGSKA (reference sequence). The CDR3 consists of 14 residues. V was clipped by 0 bases and J by 4 bases, with 12 bases between them. Written as DNA, the CDR3 is TGCAGTGCTAGAGATCGAGGACCGCGCACTGAAGCTTTCTTT. Amino acids: CSARDRGPRTEAFF.

The sample holds many counts of this clonotype. This chain uses TRBV28 with TRBJ2-1; D perhaps matches TRBD2 (5 bases). This CDR3 has 13 amino acids. V was trimmed by 7 bases and J by 8 bases, leaving 15 bases between them. The germline gives CDR1 MDHEN, CDR2 SYDVKM. Here the CDR3 reads CASTGGHGDEQFF. Written as DNA, the CDR3 is TGTGCCAGCACAGGAGGCCACGGGGATGAGCAGTTCTTC. The entire variable domain, with the rest obtained from reference TRBV28 and TRBJ2-1, is as follows: DVKVTQSSRYLVKRTGEKVFLECVQDMDHENMFWYRQDPGLGLRLIYFSYDVKMKEKGDIPEGYSVSREKKERFSLILESASTNQTSMYLCASTGGHGDEQFFGPGTRLTVL.

This clonotype was detected a few times. This chain connects TRBV4-2 to TRBJ2-7; D is ambiguous. From germline, CDR1 is LGHNA and CDR2 YNFKEQ. V was shortened by 1 base and J by 0 bases, with 7 bases between the two germline ends. This CDR3 has 14 amino acids. CDR3 amino acids: CASSQGGISYEQYF. The CDR3 bases are TGTGCCAGCAGCCAAGGAGGCATCTCCTACGAGCAGTACTTC.

This clonotype was recorded at least ten times. V and J are TRBV5-1 and TRBJ2-7; TRBD2 is a possible D gene (6 bases). V was cut by 7 bases and J by 2 bases, with 10 bases left in between. CDR3 length equals 12 residues. Germline values: CDR1 SGHRS, CDR2 YFSETQ. CDR3 in amino acids: CASPTGAYEQYF. The CDR3 nucleotides are TGCGCCAGCCCGACGGGAGCCTACGAGCAGTACTTC.

This clonotype was seen repeatedly, ten times or more. V usage is TRBV28 and J usage is TRBJ2-7; tentatively, D is TRBD2 (6 bases). V was clipped by 8 bases and J by 4 bases, with 21 bases between them. The CDR3 loop spans 15 amino acids. CDR1 and CDR2 from the germline V gene are MDHEN and SYDVKM. The DNA of the CDR3 is TGTGCCAGCCAACCAGACCGGGACTCAAAATACGAGCAGTACTTC. It encodes CASQPDRDSKYEQYF.

This clonotype was recorded a few times. A read error may explain this, as a much larger clone is one base away. This chain links TRBV7-2 with TRBJ2-7, with a tentative D call TRBD1 (6 bases). This CDR3 has 14 residues. Trimming removed 1 base at V and 6 bases at J, with 13 bases between. From germline, CDR1 is SGHTA and CDR2 FQGNSA. The CDR3 DNA reads TGTGCCAGCAGCTTAGGGTCTGGGGGCTCCGAGCAGTACTTC. Protein: CASSLGSGGSEQYF.

The chain has TRBV19 and TRBJ2-2; 7 nucleotides agree with TRBD1. With V trimmed by 0 bases and J by 4 bases, 5 bases remained unmatched. The CDR3 length is 16 residues. Germline assignment: CDR1 LNHDA and CDR2 SQIVND (reference sequence). The CDR3 spells CASSIDRTGSTGELFF. The CDR3 region has the DNA TGTGCCAGTAGTATAGATCGGACAGGCAGCACCGGGGAGCTGTTTTTT.

This clonotype appeared many times. The chain carries TRBV20-1 and TRBJ2-2; D is ambiguous. V lost 6 bases to trimming and J lost 7 bases, with 9 bases between them. Germline V gives CDR1 DFQATT, CDR2 SNEGSKA (reference sequence). The CDR3 loop spans 11 amino acids. This CDR3 reads CSAQWVGELFF. As DNA, the CDR3 is TGCAGTGCCCAATGGGTCGGGGAGCTGTTTTTT.

Remarks on this clonotype: A much larger clone is a single base away; this may be a read error. The J gene is TRBJ2-4, the V gene TRBV11-2, with unresolved D. Germline-derived CDR1 and CDR2 are SGHAT and FQNNGV. The CDR3 is made up of 12 amino acids. The CDR3 sequence is CASSLARNIQYF. CDR3 nucleotide sequence: TGTGCCAGCAGCTTAGCCAGAAACATTCAGTACTTC. Variable domain in full (rest from reference TRBV11-2 and TRBJ2-4): EAGVAQSPRYKIIEKRQSVAFWCNPISGHATLYWYQQILGQGPKLLIQFQNNGVVDDSQLPKDRFSAERLKGVDSTLKIQPAKLEDSAVYLCASSLARNIQYFGAGTRLSVL.

This clonotype was seen many times. The junction departs from germline at one end; a sequencing error may be responsible. V gene TRBV27 combines with J gene TRBJ1-1; no reliable D call. The CDR3 is 16 residues long. Germline CDR1 and CDR2: MNHEY and SMNVEV (reference sequence). The CDR3 region has the DNA TGTGCCGGCAGTTTATCGCTCGTCAGAACGAACACTGAAGCTTTCTTT. This gives the protein CAGSLSLVRTNTEAFF.

This clonotype was recorded many times. This rearrangement joins TRBV7-2 to TRBJ2-1, with D perhaps TRBD1 (5 bases). Germline V gene data show CDR1 as SGHTA and CDR2 as FQGNSA. V lost 1 base and J 3 bases, leaving 7 bases between the germline ends. The CDR3 spans 14 residues. The CDR3 here is CASSLEQGYNEQFF. The CDR3 DNA is TGTGCCAGCAGCTTAGAGCAGGGCTACAATGAGCAGTTCTTC.

The rearrangement joins TRBV6-4 to TRBJ1-5, with D uncertain. V gave up 2 bases and J gave up 3 bases, with 5 bases separating them. Germline V lookup: CDR1 MRHNA, CDR2 SNTAGT. The CDR3 totals 13 residues. CDR3 region: CASSDGYNQPQHF. DNA of the CDR3: TGTGCCAGCAGTGACGGATACAATCAGCCCCAGCATTTT.

This clonotype was observed a few times. The rearrangement joins TRBV13 to TRBJ2-5; perhaps TRBD2 as D (5 bases). CDR3 length equals 12 residues. V lost 4 bases and J 9 bases, leaving 12 bases between the germline ends. Germline loops: CDR1 PRHDT, CDR2 FYEKMQ (reference sequence). CDR3 sequence reads: CASSSTEEAQYF. Here the CDR3 DNA reads TGTGCCAGCAGCTCGACGGAGGAGGCCCAGTACTTC.

This clonotype was counted many times. V gene TRBV28 combines with J gene TRBJ1-5, with D tentatively TRBD1 (5 bases). The V and J ends lost 2 bases and 4 bases respectively, with 15 bases between them. The CDR3 consists of 16 residues. Germline CDR1 is MDHEN and CDR2 is SYDVKM. The CDR3 is CASSLISGVRNQPQHF. CDR3 nucleotide sequence: TGTGCCAGCAGTTTAATATCGGGGGTACGGAATCAGCCCCAGCATTTT.

To note about this clonotype: This could be a read error, since a much larger clone is one nucleotide away. The chain uses TRBV2 and TRBJ2-5; D is perhaps TRBD2 (6 bases). The CDR3 sequence is 15 residues long. Germline assignment: CDR1 SNHLY and CDR2 FYNNEI. Trimming shortened V by 6 bases and J by 2 bases, and 16 bases separated the two germline ends. This CDR3 is CASRDLARNQETQYF. The CDR3 DNA reads TGTGCCAGCAGAGATCTAGCGAGGAATCAAGAGACCCAGTACTTC.

This clonotype was recorded many times. V usage is TRBV6-5 and J usage is TRBJ2-7; 7 bases match TRBD2. CDR3 length equals 14 residues. Trimming removed 2 bases from V and 5 bases from J; junction bases left unmatched: 6. Looked up from germline, CDR1 is MNHEY and CDR2 is SVGAGI. The CDR3 nucleotides are TGTGCCAGCAGTTACGCGGGAGTGGGCCACGAGCAGTACTTC. This translates into CASSYAGVGHEQYF.

In this sample, this clonotype turned up many times. CDR3 DNA sequence: TGCAGTGCTAGAGATACGGGACGATCACCCCTCCACTTT. It specifies CSARDTGRSPLHF. The chain employs TRBV20-1 and TRBJ1-6; possible D gene TRBD1, 5 bases. The CDR3 is made up of 13 amino acids. Trimming shortened V by 0 bases and J by 10 bases, and 10 bases separated the two germline ends. Germline V lookup: CDR1 DFQATT, CDR2 SNEGSKA (reference sequence).

This clonotype has a handful of counts. Here the CDR3 DNA reads TGTGCCAGCAGAACGACCGGGACAGGGACCTACGAGCAGTACTTC. It yields the protein CASRTTGTGTYEQYF. The chain employs TRBV6-1 and TRBJ2-7, with TRBD1 matching over 9 bases. J gave up 2 bases and V 6 bases, and 8 bases lay outside the gene matches. CDR1 and CDR2 from the germline V gene are MNHNS and SASEGT. This CDR3 is built from 15 residues.

The V gene is TRBV3-1, the J gene TRBJ1-2; no reliable D call. Per the germline V gene, CDR1 is LGHDT and CDR2 is YNNKEL (reference sequence). CDR3 length equals 11 residues. The V gene lost 3 bases and the J gene lost 8 bases, with 7 bases spanning the gap. CDR3 nucleotide sequence: TGTGCCAGCAGCCATACCGGCGGCTACACCTTC. Translation: CASSHTGGYTF.